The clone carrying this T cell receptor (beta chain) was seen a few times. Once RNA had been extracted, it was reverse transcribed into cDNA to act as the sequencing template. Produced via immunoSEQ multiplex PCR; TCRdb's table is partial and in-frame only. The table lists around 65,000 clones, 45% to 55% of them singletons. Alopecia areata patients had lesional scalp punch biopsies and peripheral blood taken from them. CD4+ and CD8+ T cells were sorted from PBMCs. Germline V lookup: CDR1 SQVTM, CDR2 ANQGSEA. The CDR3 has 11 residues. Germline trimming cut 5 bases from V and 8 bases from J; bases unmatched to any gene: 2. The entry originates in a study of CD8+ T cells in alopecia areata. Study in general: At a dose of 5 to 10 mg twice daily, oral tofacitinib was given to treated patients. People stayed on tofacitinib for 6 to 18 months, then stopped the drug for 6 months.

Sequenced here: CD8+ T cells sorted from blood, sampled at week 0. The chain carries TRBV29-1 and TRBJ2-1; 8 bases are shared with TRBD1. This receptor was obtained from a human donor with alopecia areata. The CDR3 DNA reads TGCAGCGTTCGACAGGGGTATGAGCAGTTCTTC. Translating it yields CSVRQGYEQFF.